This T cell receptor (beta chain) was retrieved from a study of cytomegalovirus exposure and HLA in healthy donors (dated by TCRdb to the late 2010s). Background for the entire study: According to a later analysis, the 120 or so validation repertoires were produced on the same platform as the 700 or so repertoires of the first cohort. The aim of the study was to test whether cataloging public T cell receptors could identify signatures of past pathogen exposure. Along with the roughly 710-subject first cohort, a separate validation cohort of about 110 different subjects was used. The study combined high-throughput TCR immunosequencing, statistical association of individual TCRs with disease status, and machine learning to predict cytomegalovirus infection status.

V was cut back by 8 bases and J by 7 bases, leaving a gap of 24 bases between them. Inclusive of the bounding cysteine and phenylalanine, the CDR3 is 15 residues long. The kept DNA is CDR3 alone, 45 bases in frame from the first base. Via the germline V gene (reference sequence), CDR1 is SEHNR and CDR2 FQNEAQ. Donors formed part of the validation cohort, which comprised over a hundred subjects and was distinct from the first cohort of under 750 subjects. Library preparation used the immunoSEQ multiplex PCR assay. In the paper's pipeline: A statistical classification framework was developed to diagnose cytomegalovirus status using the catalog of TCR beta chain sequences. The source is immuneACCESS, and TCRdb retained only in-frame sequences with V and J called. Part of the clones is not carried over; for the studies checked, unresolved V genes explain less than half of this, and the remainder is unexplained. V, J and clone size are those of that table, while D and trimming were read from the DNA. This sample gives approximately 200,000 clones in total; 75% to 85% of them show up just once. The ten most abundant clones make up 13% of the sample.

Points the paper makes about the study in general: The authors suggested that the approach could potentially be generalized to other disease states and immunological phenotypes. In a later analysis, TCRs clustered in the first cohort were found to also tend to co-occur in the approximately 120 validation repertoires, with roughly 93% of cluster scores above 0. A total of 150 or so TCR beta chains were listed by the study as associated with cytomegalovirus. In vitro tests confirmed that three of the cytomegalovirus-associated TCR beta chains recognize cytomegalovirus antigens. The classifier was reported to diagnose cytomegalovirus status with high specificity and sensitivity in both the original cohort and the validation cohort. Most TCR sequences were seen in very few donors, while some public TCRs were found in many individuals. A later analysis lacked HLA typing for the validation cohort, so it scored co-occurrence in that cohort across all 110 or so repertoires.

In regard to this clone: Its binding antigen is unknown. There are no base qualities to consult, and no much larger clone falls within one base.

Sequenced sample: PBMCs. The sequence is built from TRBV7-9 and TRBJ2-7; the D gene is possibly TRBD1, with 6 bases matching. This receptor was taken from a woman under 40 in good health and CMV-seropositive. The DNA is TGTGCCAGCGGCAAACCGGGACATCTCCCGGGGGAGCAGTACTTC. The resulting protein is CASGKPGHLPGEQYF.